This T cell receptor beta chain was recorded in a study of tumor-infiltrating lymphocytes in oesophageal squamous cell carcinoma. Each CDR3 protein gets one entry after TCRdb re-called the PCR reads with MiXCR. Of under 15,000 distinct CDR3 sequences in the sample, about 54% were seen once. Per the germline V gene, CDR1 is SGHTA and CDR2 is FQGNSA. This CDR3 has 15 residues. Sequencing used esophageal tumor tissue. The TCR was taken from a female donor with esophageal squamous cell carcinoma. The chain joins TRBV7-2 to TRBJ2-5; 7 nucleotides agree with TRBD2. The J call is uncertain, as TRBJ2-1 better fits the DNA end. CDR3 nucleotide sequence: TGTGCCAGCACCCTCCATGCTAGCGGTTACAATGAGCAGTTCTTC. Protein: CASTLHASGYNEQFF.